These 15 T cell receptor beta chains were sequenced from one sample in a study of blood T cell repertoires in COVID-19. Libraries were prepared by immunoSEQ multiplex PCR; TCRdb keeps only in-frame clonotypes and omits some of them. The top ten clones hold roughly 7.3% of a sample with fewer than 700,000 clones, about 88% of them seen once. Sequenced material: peripheral blood. The source is a woman in her forties or fifties with COVID-19, enrolled during active disease.

V and J are TRBV7-9 and TRBJ1-4; 9 bases fit TRBD1. Trimming removed 0 bases from V and 6 bases from J; junction bases left unmatched: 2. The CDR3 contains 15 residues. Germline CDR1 and CDR2: SEHNR and FQNEAQ (reference sequence). For the CDR3, the DNA is TGTGCCAGCAGCTTAGCACAGGGGGCGGATGAAAAACTGTTTTTT. Protein sequence: CASSLAQGADEKLFF.

The gene calls are TRBV30 and TRBJ1-6; D is unresolved. The CDR3 is 13 amino acids. Germline values: CDR1 GTSNPN, CDR2 SVGIG (reference sequence). V was pared by 2 bases and J by 2 bases, with 4 bases between. Here the CDR3 DNA reads TGTGCCTGGAGTAACACCTATAATTCACCCCTCCACTTT. It is translated as CAWSNTYNSPLHF.

This clone turned up a few times. V and J are TRBV6-6 and TRBJ1-6; the D gene is possibly TRBD1 (5 bases). The CDR3 sequence is 12 residues long. Trimming shortened V by 4 bases and J by 9 bases, and 7 bases separated the two germline ends. Germline V gives CDR1 MNHNY, CDR2 SVGAGI (reference sequence). CDR3 sequence (DNA): TGTGCCAGCAGTTCTGACAGTTCACCCCTCCACTTT. As protein: CASSSDSSPLHF.

This chain joins TRBV25-1 and TRBJ1-6; 7 bases fit TRBD1. The germline CDR1 and CDR2 sequences are MGHDK and SYGVNS. The CDR3 is made up of 14 amino acids. V was pared by 7 bases and J by 8 bases, with 8 bases of the junction left unmatched. The CDR3 sequence is CASTQTGSDSPLHF. For the CDR3, the DNA is TGTGCCAGCACCCAGACAGGGTCTGATTCACCCCTCCACTTT.

The chain carries TRBV2 and TRBJ1-6; D is unclear. This CDR3 is built from 15 residues. The germline gives CDR1 SNHLY, CDR2 FYNNEI. V was pared by 6 bases and J by 0 bases, with 9 bases between. The CDR3 is CASRPVSSYNSPLHF. In DNA, the CDR3 is TGTGCCAGCAGACCAGTAAGCTCCTATAATTCACCCCTCCACTTT.

The rearrangement uses TRBV9 and TRBJ2-2; 7 bases are a match to TRBD1. V lost 0 bases to trimming and J lost 7 bases; unmatched junction nucleotides: 6. This CDR3 is 15 amino acids long. The germline V gene has CDR1 SGDLS and CDR2 YYNGEE. The DNA of the CDR3 is TGTGCCAGCAGCGTAGGTGGGACAGTGAGCGGGGAGCTGTTTTTT. Protein: CASSVGGTVSGELFF. The whole variable domain, filled in from reference TRBV9 and TRBJ2-2, reads DSGVTQTPKHLITATGQRVTLRCSPRSGDLSVYWYQQSLDQGLQFLIQYYNGEERAKGNILERFSAQQFPDLHSELNLSSLELGDSALYFCASSVGGTVSGELFFGEGSRLTVL.

The chain couples TRBV7-2 to TRBJ1-5; possible D gene TRBD1, 5 bases. The CDR3 covers 15 residues. Trimming took off 2 bases at V and 5 bases at J, with 13 bases between the two ends. Germline V gene data show CDR1 as SGHTA and CDR2 as FQGNSA. The DNA of the CDR3 is TGTGCCAGCAGCTTAACAGGCCAGGTCCATCAGCCCCAGCATTTT. Translating it yields CASSLTGQVHQPQHF.

The chain uses TRBV24-1 and TRBJ1-2; D call uncertain. This CDR3 has 13 amino acids. The germline CDR1 and CDR2 sequences are KGHDR and SFDVKD. Trimming took off 5 bases at V and 0 bases at J, with 6 bases between the two ends. CDR3 protein: CATSALANYGYTF. The CDR3 nucleotides read TGTGCCACCAGTGCCCTAGCTAACTATGGCTACACCTTC.

This chain links TRBV25-1 with TRBJ2-1; tentatively, D is TRBD2 (6 bases). Germline V CDR1 and CDR2: MGHDK, SYGVNS. V dropped 0 bases and J dropped 4 bases, with 13 bases sitting between them. CDR3 length: 16 amino acids. CDR3 sequence (DNA): TGTGCCAGCAGTGAATATGGCGGGGCCCCATACAATGAGCAGTTCTTC. Translation gives CASSEYGGAPYNEQFF.

V usage is TRBV18 and J usage is TRBJ1-1; 9 bases line up with TRBD1. CDR3 size: 15 residues. The V and J ends lost 2 bases and 4 bases, in that order; junction bases with no gene match: 5. The germline CDR1 and CDR2 sequences are KGHSH and LQKENI. DNA for the CDR3: TGTGCCAGCTCACCAGGACAGGGGATGAGCACTGAAGCTTTCTTT. It translates to CASSPGQGMSTEAFF.

The chain combines TRBV6-5 with TRBJ1-2, with 9 bases fitting TRBD1. The CDR3 spans 13 residues. V shed 6 bases and J 11 bases; nucleotides not matched to a gene: 10. Germline CDR1 is MNHEY and CDR2 is SVGAGI. CDR3 region: CASRVRDREKYTF. CDR3 in DNA: TGTGCCAGCAGAGTCAGGGACAGGGAGAAATACACCTTC.

This chain links TRBV23-1 with TRBJ1-2; tentatively, D is TRBD1 (6 bases). TRBV23-1 is sorted into the ORF group, with uncertain function. V dropped 8 bases and J dropped 4 bases, with 17 bases sitting between them. The CDR3 covers 14 residues. The CDR3 nucleotides read TGCGCCAGCGTCTCACAGGGAAGGGGCTATGGCTACACCTTC. It translates to CASVSQGRGYGYTF.

V usage is TRBV5-1 and J usage is TRBJ1-6; no definite D call. Germline-derived CDR1 and CDR2 are SGHRS and YFSETQ. CDR3 length: 14 residues. V was cut by 4 bases and J by 10 bases, with 15 bases left in between. CDR3 sequence: CASSVTMTGSPLHF. The CDR3 nucleotides are TGCGCCAGCAGCGTGACGATGACCGGGTCACCCCTCCACTTT.

The rearrangement links TRBV7-9 to TRBJ2-2; 11 bases match TRBD1. The junction had 8 bases not matched to a gene; V was cut back by 6 bases and J by 5 bases. This CDR3 region has 16 residues. Germline V gene sequence: CDR1 SEHNR, CDR2 FQNEAQ (reference sequence). CDR3 nucleotide sequence: TGTGCCAGCAGACACCTGGACAGGGGGCGAACCGGGGAGCTGTTTTTT. Its protein is CASRHLDRGRTGELFF.

The V and J genes are TRBV11-2 and TRBJ2-7; TRBD1 agrees at 8 bases. V shed 4 bases, J shed 5 bases, and the junction held 7 bases outside the gene matches. The length of the CDR3 is 14 residues. The germline V gene has CDR1 SGHAT and CDR2 FQNNGV. This chain's CDR3 is CASSSTGVFDEQYF. CDR3 nucleotides: TGTGCCAGCAGCTCGACAGGGGTATTCGACGAGCAGTACTTC.